The 27 T cell receptor beta chains below were found in one sample sequenced in a study of OX40 agonist ivuxolimab in advanced cancers. The repertoire was sequenced with immunoSEQ multiplex PCR; TCRdb's copy has only in-frame clones and lacks some. The sample consists of 55,000 to 85,000 clones, about four fifths of them appearing once. The sample consisted of CD4+ or CD8+ T cells sorted from blood, taken in a trial of the OX40 agonist ivuxolimab. The receptors here all came from an adult with an advanced solid tumor such as melanoma, head and neck, liver or kidney cancer.

The V and J genes are TRBV6-4 and TRBJ2-1; D is tentatively TRBD1 or TRBD2 (6 bases each). The germline V gene encodes CDR1 MRHNA and CDR2 SNTAGT. With 3 bases removed from V and 4 bases from J, the gap between germline ends came to 13 bases. CDR3 length: 15 amino acids. The CDR3 nucleotides are TGTGCCAGCAGTGAAGGTGGGGGGCGATACAATGAGCAGTTCTTC. Translation: CASSEGGGRYNEQFF.

This chain links TRBV10-2 with TRBJ2-7; D gene ambiguous. The germline V gene encodes CDR1 WSHSY and CDR2 SAAADI. Trimming cost V 3 bases and J 6 bases, with 12 bases left between them. The CDR3 sequence is 13 residues long. The CDR3 is CASSDPSVREQYF. DNA of the CDR3: TGCGCCAGCAGTGACCCCTCGGTACGCGAGCAGTACTTC.

This chain links TRBV7-3 with TRBJ1-1; 8 nucleotides align to TRBD1. V trimming: 5 bases; J trimming: 0 bases; junction bases outside the gene matches: 5. The CDR3 totals 15 residues. Germline assignment: CDR1 SGHTA and CDR2 FQGTGA. The CDR3 nucleotides are TGTGCCAGCAGCATGAACAGGGGGATGAACACTGAAGCTTTCTTT. Protein: CASSMNRGMNTEAFF.

The chain carries TRBV21-1 and TRBJ2-7. TRBV21-1 is given as a pseudogene. The CDR3 is 15 residues long. For the CDR3, the DNA is TGTGCCAGCAGCAGCGGACCGATAATCTCCTACGAGCAGTACTTC. As protein: CASSSGPIISYEQYF.

This clone was seen only a few times. The V call is TRBV7-9, the J call TRBJ2-5; 10 bases line up with TRBD2. In germline, CDR1 is SEHNR, CDR2 FQNEAQ (reference sequence). V lost 5 bases to trimming and J lost 0 bases; unmatched junction nucleotides: 3. The CDR3 sequence is 15 residues long. In nucleotides, the CDR3 is TGTGCCAGCAGCAGAGCGGGGGGGTACCAAGAGACCCAGTACTTC. It specifies CASSRAGGYQETQYF.

This chain uses TRBV4-3 with TRBJ2-3, with 9 bases aligning to TRBD2. The length of the CDR3 is 17 residues. CDR1 and CDR2 from the germline V gene are LGHNA and YSLEER. V trimming: 0 bases; J trimming: 5 bases; junction bases outside the gene matches: 9. The CDR3 nucleotides are TGCGCCAGCAGCCAAGATGGGGCGGGGGGGCCGGGAGATACGCAGTATTTT. Translation: CASSQDGAGGPGDTQYF.

The J gene is TRBJ2-1, the V gene TRBV5-1, with 11 bases lining up with TRBD1. The CDR3 is 15 amino acids. CDR1 is SGHRS, CDR2 YFSETQ, per germline. Unmatched junction bases numbered 5, after V lost 0 bases and J lost 9 bases. CDR3 DNA sequence: TGCGCCAGCAGCTTGGGCGGGACAGGGGGGAGTGAGCAGTTCTTC. This gives the protein CASSLGGTGGSEQFF.

J is TRBJ1-2 and V is TRBV5-6; possible D gene TRBD1, 6 bases. CDR3 length: 13 residues. Between the trimmed V and J ends, which lost 4 bases and 5 bases, there was a span of 12 bases. Germline values: CDR1 SGHDT, CDR2 YYEEEE. DNA of the CDR3: TGTGCCAGCAGCCCCAGGGGAGGTTATGGCTACACCTTC. The encoded protein is CASSPRGGYGYTF.

The V call is TRBV6-1, the J call TRBJ2-1; TRBD2 matches 8 bases. Germline V gene sequence: CDR1 MNHNS, CDR2 SASEGT. The J segment lost 15 bases and the V segment lost 3 bases, leaving 7 bases of the junction unmatched. The CDR3 length is 12 residues. The CDR3 nucleotides are TGTGCCAGCAGTGATCCACGGGGGGGGGTGTTCTTC. Protein product: CASSDPRGGVFF.

The J gene is TRBJ1-1, the V gene TRBV30; unclear D gene. CDR3 size: 14 residues. The germline gives CDR1 GTSNPN, CDR2 SVGIG (reference sequence). V shed 3 bases and J shed 0 bases, with 11 bases lying between them. CDR3 bases: TGTGCCTGGAGAGGGAGGCTTCTGAACACTGAAGCTTTCTTT. Amino acids: CAWRGRLLNTEAFF.

The chain joins TRBV5-4 to TRBJ1-6; D ambiguous. Per the germline V gene, CDR1 is SGHNT and CDR2 is YYREEE (reference sequence). V was shortened by 1 base and J by 6 bases, with 8 bases between the two germline ends. This CDR3 is built from 14 residues. Written as DNA, the CDR3 is TGTGCCAGCAGCTTGACAGTTAGTAATTCACCCCTCCACTTT. Its translation is CASSLTVSNSPLHF.

The chain combines TRBV6-4 with TRBJ2-1; 8 bases fit TRBD2. The CDR3 contains 15 residues. In germline, CDR1 is MRHNA, CDR2 SNTAGT. V lost 10 bases to trimming and J lost 4 bases; unmatched junction nucleotides: 12. DNA of the CDR3: TGTGCCATCCCAAGGGGCGGGGGGCCTTACAATGAGCAGTTCTTC. Translated: CAIPRGGGPYNEQFF.

This chain connects TRBV5-1 to TRBJ2-7; 8 bases map to TRBD2. This CDR3 is 15 amino acids long. Looked up from germline, CDR1 is SGHRS and CDR2 is YFSETQ. The junction had 7 bases not matched to a gene; V was cut back by 5 bases and J by 0 bases. CDR3 loop: CASRRTSLSSYEQYF. Written as DNA, the CDR3 is TGCGCCAGCAGAAGGACTAGCTTAAGCTCCTACGAGCAGTACTTC.

This chain joins TRBV12-5 and TRBJ1-2, with 9 nucleotides matching TRBD1. The trim removed 1 base at V and 7 bases at J, leaving 1 base unmatched. Germline-derived CDR1 and CDR2 are LGHNT and FRNRAP. The CDR3 is 13 residues long. This CDR3 reads CASGLGQGVGYTF. The CDR3 DNA reads as TGTGCTAGTGGTTTGGGACAGGGGGTTGGCTACACCTTC.

V is TRBV5-1 and J is TRBJ2-2, with D possibly TRBD1 on 6 matching bases. The CDR3 extends over 16 amino acids. The V gene's germline CDR1 is SGHRS and CDR2 YFSETQ. Between the trimmed V and J ends, which lost 2 bases and 3 bases, there was a span of 14 bases. Here the CDR3 DNA reads TGCGCCAGCAGCTTTCTACCAGGGGTGGACACCGGGGAGCTGTTTTTT. The encoded protein is CASSFLPGVDTGELFF.

J is TRBJ1-1 and V is TRBV25-1; possible D gene TRBD1, 6 bases. From germline, CDR1 is MGHDK and CDR2 SYGVNS. Trimming left V 4 bases short and J 3 bases short, with 18 bases between. The CDR3 runs to 16 residues. CDR3 amino acids: CASSGSSTGHDTEAFF. CDR3 DNA: TGTGCCAGCAGTGGGAGTTCCACAGGGCACGACACTGAAGCTTTCTTT.

The genes are TRBV7-9 and TRBJ2-7, with 9 bases matching TRBD2. CDR3 size: 15 residues. Germline CDR1 reads SEHNR; CDR2 reads FQNEAQ (reference sequence). Losses at the gene ends were 4 bases for V and 3 bases for J; bases not matched to a gene: 7. The DNA for the CDR3 is TGTGCCAGCAGCTCTAGTAGCGGGGGCCTCTACGAGCAGTACTTC. Encoded protein: CASSSSSGGLYEQYF.

This rearrangement joins TRBV4-1 to TRBJ1-5; no reliable D call. V lost 4 bases to trimming and J lost 3 bases, with 13 bases between them. This CDR3 has 15 amino acids. Germline CDR1 and CDR2: MGHRA and YSYEKL. The chain's CDR3 is CASSLHGLNNQPQHF. The CDR3 nucleotides are TGCGCCAGCAGCCTCCACGGTCTTAACAATCAGCCCCAGCATTTT.

The rearrangement joins TRBV5-4 to TRBJ2-3; 10 bases line up with TRBD1. J was trimmed by 2 bases and V by 4 bases; bases with no gene match: 7. CDR3 length: 16 amino acids. Germline V gene lookup returns CDR1 SGHNT and CDR2 YYREEE (reference sequence). The CDR3 spells CASSNRDRGLTDTQYF. Here the CDR3 DNA reads TGTGCCAGCAGCAACCGGGACAGGGGACTCACAGATACGCAGTATTTT.

The count of this clone is one. The V and J genes are TRBV7-9 and TRBJ1-4; D may be TRBD1 (6 bases). In germline, CDR1 is SEHNR, CDR2 FQNEAQ (reference sequence). This CDR3 is built from 15 residues. With 1 base removed from V and 5 bases from J, the gap between germline ends came to 11 bases. The CDR3 sequence is CASSLGTGRNEKLFF. The CDR3 nucleotides read TGTGCCAGCAGCTTAGGAACAGGGCGGAATGAAAAACTGTTTTTT.

This rearrangement joins TRBV5-1 to TRBJ1-2; 10 nucleotides align to TRBD1. J was trimmed by 7 bases and V by 0 bases; bases with no gene match: 12. The CDR3 sequence is 17 residues long. Germline CDR1 reads SGHRS; CDR2 reads YFSETQ. The CDR3 nucleotides are TGCGCCAGCAGCTTGGGACAGGGGGCACAGGGAGGGAGTGGCTACACCTTC. Residues: CASSLGQGAQGGSGYTF.

The chain links TRBV18 to TRBJ1-6; a possible D gene is TRBD1 (5 bases). The CDR3 length is 14 residues. The V gene lost 6 bases and the J gene lost 7 bases, with 13 bases spanning the gap. In germline, CDR1 is KGHSH, CDR2 LQKENI. CDR3 loop: CASSAGPQNSPLHF. The CDR3 nucleotides read TGTGCCAGCTCCGCGGGACCGCAAAATTCACCCCTCCACTTT. Supplemented by reference TRBV18 and TRBJ1-6, the full variable domain reads NAGVMQNPRHLVRRRGQEARLRCSPMKGHSHVYWYRQLPEEGLKFMVYLQKENIIDESGMPKERFSAEFPKEGPSILRIQQVVRGDSAAYFCASSAGPQNSPLHFGNGTRLTVT.

This clone came up a few times. The chain is built from TRBV5-1 and TRBJ1-1; possible D gene TRBD1, 5 bases. V lost 2 bases, J lost 1 base, and 6 bases lay in between. The CDR3 sequence is 13 residues long. In germline, CDR1 is SGHRS, CDR2 YFSETQ. CDR3 in amino acids: CASSFQGNTEAFF. CDR3 bases: TGCGCCAGCAGCTTTCAGGGGAACACTGAAGCTTTCTTT.

This chain uses TRBV5-1 with TRBJ2-2; D could derive from TRBD1 or TRBD2 (5 bases each). The germline V gene encodes CDR1 SGHRS and CDR2 YFSETQ. Trimming took 0 bases from V and 5 from J, leaving 17 bases between them. This CDR3 comprises 17 residues. The CDR3 DNA sequence: TGCGCCAGCAGCTTGGGGCCGGGGCCGGCGAGGACCGGGGAGCTGTTTTTT. Amino acid sequence: CASSLGPGPARTGELFF.

This clone was observed a handful of times. This chain links TRBV29-1 with TRBJ1-2; no reliable D call. Germline V gene lookup returns CDR1 SQVTM and CDR2 ANQGSEA. V lost 6 bases, J lost 5 bases, and 10 bases lay in between. The CDR3 is 11 amino acids. In nucleotides, the CDR3 is TGCAGCGTGTGGGGATCTTATGGCTACACCTTC. It encodes CSVWGSYGYTF.

The rearrangement joins TRBV4-2 to TRBJ1-4; 9 positions agree with TRBD1. With V trimmed by 6 bases and J by 7 bases, 9 bases remained unmatched. CDR1 is LGHNA, CDR2 YNFKEQ, per germline. This CDR3 has 15 amino acids. In nucleotides, the CDR3 is TGTGCCAGCAGTTTGAAAGACAGGGGGGCTGAAAAACTGTTTTTT. Protein sequence: CASSLKDRGAEKLFF.

The V gene is TRBV5-4, the J gene TRBJ2-7; D gene unclear. The CDR3 has 14 amino acids. CDR1 SGHNT and CDR2 YYREEE come from the germline V gene (reference sequence). V was clipped by 0 bases and J by 2 bases, with 9 bases between them. The CDR3 reads CASSLEAGTYEQYF. DNA for the CDR3: TGTGCCAGCAGCTTGGAGGCAGGAACCTACGAGCAGTACTTC.